This TCR beta chain was found in a study of CD8 T cells in ankylosing spondylitis. Concerning this clonotype: Its antigen is not identified.

Findings of the study overall: Researchers report that disease-linked clones proved CD8+ and relatively rare in peripheral blood. Blood of patients with ankylosing spondylitis appeared to be characterized by a TCR beta motif of several highly homologous variants. Researchers reportedly found disease-linked clones significantly enriched in matched ankylosing spondylitis synovial fluid.

V dropped 3 bases and J dropped 4 bases, with 4 bases sitting between them. The CDR3 loop spans 13 amino acids. Germline loops: CDR1 MGHDK, CDR2 SYGVNS. Quantitative 5'-RACE with molecular barcodes produced the TCR beta libraries. MiXCR, run by TCRdb on the 5' RACE reads, gives a single entry per CDR3 protein. The table shows under 850,000 distinct CDR3 sequences, with under 20% occurring only once. Sequences were obtained from blood, either unsorted or a sorted T cell fraction (not recorded which). The V and J genes are TRBV25-1 and TRBJ1-6, with unresolved D. The clonotype was recovered from a male donor with ankylosing spondylitis. The CDR3 bases are TGTGCCAGCAGTGAGGAGTATAATTCACCCCTCCACTTT. Its translation: CASSEEYNSPLHF. Supplemented by reference TRBV25-1 and TRBJ1-6, the full variable domain reads EADIYQTPRYLVIGTGKKITLECSQTMGHDKMYWYQQDPGMELHLIHYSYGVNSTEKGDLSSESTVSRIRTEHFPLTLESARPSHTSQYLCASSEEYNSPLHFGNGTRLTVT.